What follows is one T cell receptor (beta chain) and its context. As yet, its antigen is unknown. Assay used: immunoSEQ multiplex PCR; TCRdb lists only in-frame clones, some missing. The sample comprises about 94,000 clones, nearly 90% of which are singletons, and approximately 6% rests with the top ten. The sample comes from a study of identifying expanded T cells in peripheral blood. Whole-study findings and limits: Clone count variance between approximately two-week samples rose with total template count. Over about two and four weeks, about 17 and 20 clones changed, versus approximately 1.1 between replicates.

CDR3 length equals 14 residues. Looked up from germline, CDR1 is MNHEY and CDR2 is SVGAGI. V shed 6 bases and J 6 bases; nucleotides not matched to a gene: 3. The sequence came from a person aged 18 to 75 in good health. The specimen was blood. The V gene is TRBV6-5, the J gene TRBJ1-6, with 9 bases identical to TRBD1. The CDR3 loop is CASRVTGGNSPLHF. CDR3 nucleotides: TGTGCCAGCAGAGTGACAGGGGGTAATTCACCCCTCCACTTT.